These 7 T cell receptor beta chains came from one sample sequenced in a study of CD8+ T cells in alopecia areata. Stated treatment: oral pan-JAK inhibitor, 5-10 mg twice daily. Sequencing templates came from extracted RNA that was reverse transcribed into cDNA. Some clones are missing from TCRdb's copy, which holds only in-frame ones; the method was immunoSEQ multiplex PCR. This table holds about 200,000 clones, over 45% found once. Sequenced material: CD4+ T cells sorted from blood, taken at week 24, from a patient treated with tofacitinib. These receptors came from a human donor with alopecia areata.

The V call is TRBV29-1, the J call TRBJ2-1, with TRBD2 as a possible D gene (6 bases). The CDR3 contains 15 residues. Germline values: CDR1 SQVTM, CDR2 ANQGSEA. V was cut by 1 base and J by 4 bases, with 14 bases left in between. This chain's CDR3 is CSVEVSGVGYNEQFF. Written as DNA, the CDR3 is TGCAGCGTTGAAGTTAGCGGAGTGGGGTACAATGAGCAGTTCTTC.

The chain has TRBV25-1 and TRBJ1-2, with D possibly matching TRBD1 (5 bases). CDR3 length: 14 residues. Looked up from germline, CDR1 is MGHDK and CDR2 is SYGVNS. The V and J ends lost 3 bases and 4 bases respectively, with 12 bases between them. The CDR3 here is CASSDAGPRYGYTF. CDR3 bases: TGTGCCAGCAGTGATGCGGGGCCACGCTATGGCTACACCTTC.

Turning to this clone: Because the CDR3 is missing its conserved closing phenylalanine or tryptophan, this is likely a read error. CDR3 residues: CASSHETSGAYEQYL. CDR3 DNA: TGTGCCAGCAGCCACGAGACTAGCGGGGCATACGAGCAGTACCTC. The chain combines TRBV5-6 with TRBJ2-7; 11 nucleotides align to TRBD2. The CDR3 spans 15 residues. The V gene's germline CDR1 is SGHDT and CDR2 YYEEEE. V gave up 4 bases and J gave up 4 bases; unmatched junction bases: 7.

J is TRBJ2-3 and V is TRBV15; 9 bases fit TRBD2. The CDR3 consists of 14 residues. CDR1 LNHNV and CDR2 YYDKDF come from the germline V gene (reference sequence). V shed 5 bases, J shed 5 bases, and the junction held 5 bases outside the gene matches. The CDR3 spells CATSAVREGDTQYF. DNA of the CDR3: TGTGCCACCAGCGCTGTGCGGGAGGGAGATACGCAGTATTTT.

The chain employs TRBV4-3 and TRBJ2-3; D call uncertain. Trimming removed 0 bases from V and 5 bases from J, with 9 bases in between. Germline loops: CDR1 LGHNA, CDR2 YSLEER. This CDR3 region has 14 residues. The CDR3 loop is CASSQDTSGDTQYF. CDR3 nucleotides: TGCGCCAGCAGCCAAGATACGTCGGGAGATACGCAGTATTTT.

This CDR3 is CASSAQFYRGRRTEAFF. As DNA, the CDR3 is TGTGCCAGCAGCGCCCAGTTCTACAGGGGGCGGCGGACTGAAGCTTTCTTT. The chain uses TRBV11-1 and TRBJ1-1; 9 positions agree with TRBD1. After removal of 5 bases from V and 5 bases from J, the junction contained 15 bases not matched to a gene. CDR1 and CDR2 (germline): SGHAT, FQDESV (reference sequence). The CDR3 extends over 17 amino acids.

This clone was observed a handful of times. The chain joins TRBV15 to TRBJ2-3, with D unresolved. The germline V and J ends were trimmed by 1 base and 0 bases, with 5 bases remaining between them. Germline V gives CDR1 LNHNV, CDR2 YYDKDF (reference sequence). The CDR3 loop spans 14 amino acids. The chain's CDR3 is CATSRAGSTDTQYF. The CDR3 DNA reads as TGTGCCACCAGCAGAGCTGGGAGCACAGATACGCAGTATTTT. Using reference TRBV15 and TRBJ2-3 for the parts outside the CDR3, the full variable domain is DAMVIQNPRYQVTQFGKPVTLSCSQTLNHNVMYWYQQKSSQAPKLLFHYYDKDFNNEADTPDNFQSRRPNTSFCFLDIRSPGLGDTAMYLCATSRAGSTDTQYFGPGTRLTVL.